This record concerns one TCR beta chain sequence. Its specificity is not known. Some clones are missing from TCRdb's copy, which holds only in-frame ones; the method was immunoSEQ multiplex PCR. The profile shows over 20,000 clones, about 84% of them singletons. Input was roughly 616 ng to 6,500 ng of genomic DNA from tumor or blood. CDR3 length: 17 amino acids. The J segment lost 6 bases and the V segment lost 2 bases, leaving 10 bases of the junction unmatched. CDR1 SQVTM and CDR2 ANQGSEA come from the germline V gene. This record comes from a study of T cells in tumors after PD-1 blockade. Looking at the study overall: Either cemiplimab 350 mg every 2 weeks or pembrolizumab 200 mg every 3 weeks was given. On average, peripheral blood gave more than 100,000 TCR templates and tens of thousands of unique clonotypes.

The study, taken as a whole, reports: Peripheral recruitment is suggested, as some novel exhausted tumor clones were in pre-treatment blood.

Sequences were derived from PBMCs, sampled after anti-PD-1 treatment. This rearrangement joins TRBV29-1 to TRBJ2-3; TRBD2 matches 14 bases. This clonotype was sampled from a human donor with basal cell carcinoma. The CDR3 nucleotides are TGCAGCGTTGAACGAGGGGGACTAGCGGGGGCCTCGGATACGCAGTATTTT. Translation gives CSVERGGLAGASDTQYF.